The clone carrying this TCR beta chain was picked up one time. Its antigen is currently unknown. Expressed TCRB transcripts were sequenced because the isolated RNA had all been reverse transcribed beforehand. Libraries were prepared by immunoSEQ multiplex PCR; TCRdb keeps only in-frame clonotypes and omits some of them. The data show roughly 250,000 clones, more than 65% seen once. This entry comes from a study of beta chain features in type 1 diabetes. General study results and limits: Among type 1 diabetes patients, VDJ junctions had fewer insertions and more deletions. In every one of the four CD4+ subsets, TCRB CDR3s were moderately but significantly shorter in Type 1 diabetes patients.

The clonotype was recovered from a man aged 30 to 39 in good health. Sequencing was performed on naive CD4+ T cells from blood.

CDR3 amino acids: CSVRGVLYNEQFF. The DNA for the CDR3 is TGCAGCGTTCGGGGGGTCCTCTACAATGAGCAGTTCTTC. The chain joins TRBV29-1 to TRBJ2-1; 7 nucleotides align to TRBD2. Losses at the gene ends were 5 bases for V and 3 bases for J; bases not matched to a gene: 4. Germline values: CDR1 SQVTM, CDR2 ANQGSEA. CDR3 length: 13 residues.